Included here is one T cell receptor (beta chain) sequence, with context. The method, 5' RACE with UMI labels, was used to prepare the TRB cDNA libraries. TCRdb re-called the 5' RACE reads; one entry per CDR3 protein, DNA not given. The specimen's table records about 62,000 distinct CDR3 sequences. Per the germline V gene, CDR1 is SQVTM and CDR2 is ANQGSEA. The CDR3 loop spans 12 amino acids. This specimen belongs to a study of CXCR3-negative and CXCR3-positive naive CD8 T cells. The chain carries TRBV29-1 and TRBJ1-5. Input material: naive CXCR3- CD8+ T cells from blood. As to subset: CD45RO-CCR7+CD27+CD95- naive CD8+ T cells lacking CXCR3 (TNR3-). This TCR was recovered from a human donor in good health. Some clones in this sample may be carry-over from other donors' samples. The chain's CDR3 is CSVSDGWQPQHF.